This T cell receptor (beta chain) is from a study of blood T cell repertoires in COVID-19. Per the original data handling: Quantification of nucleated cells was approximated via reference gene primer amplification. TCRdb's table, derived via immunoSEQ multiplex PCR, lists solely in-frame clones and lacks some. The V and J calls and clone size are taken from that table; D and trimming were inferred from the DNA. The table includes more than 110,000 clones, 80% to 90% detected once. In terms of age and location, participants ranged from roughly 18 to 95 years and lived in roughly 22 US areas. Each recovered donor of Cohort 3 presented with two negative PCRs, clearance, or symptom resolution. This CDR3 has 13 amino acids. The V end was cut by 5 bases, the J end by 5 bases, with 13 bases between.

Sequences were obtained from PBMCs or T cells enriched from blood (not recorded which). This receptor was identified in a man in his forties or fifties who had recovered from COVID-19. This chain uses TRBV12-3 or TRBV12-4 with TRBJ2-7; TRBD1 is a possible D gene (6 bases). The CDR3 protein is CASSLDSPDEQYF. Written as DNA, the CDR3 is TGTGCCAGCAGTCTGGACAGCCCGGACGAGCAGTACTTC.